The 10 T cell receptor beta chains below come from one sample, sequenced in a study of blood T cell repertoires in COVID-19. The table came from immunoSEQ multiplex PCR; TCRdb's copy has only in-frame clones and leaves some out. This table holds over 200,000 clones, roughly nine tenths found once. Sample: peripheral blood. Source of these receptors: a man in his forties with active or convalescent COVID-19.

This CDR3 reads CASSPRQGNEQFF. In DNA form, the CDR3 reads TGTGCCAGCTCTCCCCGACAGGGGAATGAGCAGTTCTTC. The chain couples TRBV18 to TRBJ2-1; 8 bases line up with TRBD1. CDR1 is KGHSH and CDR2 is LQKENI in the germline V gene. The V gene end was trimmed by 6 bases and the J gene end by 7 bases; junction bases not matched to a gene: 5. The CDR3 is made up of 13 amino acids.

The chain joins TRBV4-1 to TRBJ2-1, with 8 bases matching TRBD2. V trimming: 2 bases; J trimming: 15 bases; junction bases outside the gene matches: 18. CDR3 size: 16 residues. The germline CDR1 and CDR2 sequences are MGHRA and YSYEKL. The CDR3 is CASSQPPGGRFGVVFF. DNA of the CDR3: TGCGCCAGCAGCCAACCTCCTGGCGGGAGGTTTGGTGTGGTGTTCTTC.

The CDR3 spells CASSEVVLVAKNIQYF. The CDR3 DNA reads TGTGCCAGCAGTGAGGTAGTGTTAGTAGCCAAAAACATTCAGTACTTC. This chain connects TRBV6-1 to TRBJ2-4; D is undetermined. Germline V lookup: CDR1 MNHNS, CDR2 SASEGT. This CDR3 spans 16 amino acids. V was shortened by 3 bases and J by 0 bases, with 12 bases between the two germline ends.

This chain links TRBV7-6 with TRBJ2-7, with 7 bases fitting TRBD1. Germline CDR1 reads SGHVS; CDR2 reads FNYEAQ. The junction had 8 bases not matched to a gene; V was cut back by 4 bases and J by 5 bases. This CDR3 is built from 14 residues. The CDR3 is CASSSAGGADEQYF. As DNA, the CDR3 is TGTGCCAGCAGCTCAGCAGGGGGTGCGGACGAGCAGTACTTC.

This chain uses TRBV2 with TRBJ2-7; a possible D gene is TRBD2 (5 bases). With 8 bases removed from V and 3 bases from J, the gap between germline ends came to 11 bases. This CDR3 region has 12 residues. Germline CDR1 is SNHLY and CDR2 is FYNNEI. The CDR3 reads CASYLGDYEQYF. CDR3 bases: TGTGCCAGCTATTTGGGAGACTACGAGCAGTACTTC.

This clone has just a few counts. The CDR3 reads CASSLVWGAPYNSPLHF. In DNA form, the CDR3 reads TGTGCCAGCAGCTTAGTCTGGGGAGCTCCCTATAATTCACCCCTCCACTTT. The chain joins TRBV7-8 to TRBJ1-6; D is uncertain. The CDR3 has 17 residues. Trimming left V 1 base short and J 2 bases short, with 12 bases between. Germline CDR1 is SGHVS and CDR2 is FQNEAQ.

This clone occurred once. The chain recombines TRBV2 with TRBJ1-1; D unclear. The germline gives CDR1 SNHLY, CDR2 FYNNEI. The ends were cut back, 4 bases at V and 4 bases at J, with 16 bases in the middle. The CDR3 covers 15 residues. The CDR3 DNA reads TGTGCCAGCAGTGGACTAAGAACGCACCGCACTGAAGCTTTCTTT. Translated, it gives CASSGLRTHRTEAFF.

This clone showed up just a few times. The chain couples TRBV7-2 to TRBJ1-1; weak D call: TRBD1 (5 bases). The CDR3 loop spans 15 amino acids. V was pared by 1 base and J by 3 bases, with 12 bases between. Germline V gives CDR1 SGHTA, CDR2 FQGNSA. The DNA for the CDR3 is TGTGCCAGCAGCTTAGGGCTCGGGGGTTACACTGAAGCTTTCTTT. It is translated as CASSLGLGGYTEAFF.

The chain is built from TRBV27 and TRBJ2-7, with 7 nucleotides matching TRBD1. The CDR3 spans 13 residues. Germline lookup yields CDR1 MNHEY and CDR2 SMNVEV (reference sequence). Trimming removed 4 bases from V and 6 bases from J; junction bases left unmatched: 6. CDR3 residues: CASSSRQGPEQYF. DNA for the CDR3: TGTGCCAGCAGTTCCCGACAGGGACCCGAGCAGTACTTC.

V and J are TRBV18 and TRBJ2-3; the match to TRBD2 covers 10 bases. The CDR3 covers 16 residues. Germline CDR1 reads KGHSH; CDR2 reads LQKENI. V lost 5 bases, J lost 1 base, and 6 bases stayed unmatched. In DNA, the CDR3 is TGTGCCAGCTCAGCATTAGGGACTAGCGGCACAGATACGCAGTATTTT. Protein sequence: CASSALGTSGTDTQYF.